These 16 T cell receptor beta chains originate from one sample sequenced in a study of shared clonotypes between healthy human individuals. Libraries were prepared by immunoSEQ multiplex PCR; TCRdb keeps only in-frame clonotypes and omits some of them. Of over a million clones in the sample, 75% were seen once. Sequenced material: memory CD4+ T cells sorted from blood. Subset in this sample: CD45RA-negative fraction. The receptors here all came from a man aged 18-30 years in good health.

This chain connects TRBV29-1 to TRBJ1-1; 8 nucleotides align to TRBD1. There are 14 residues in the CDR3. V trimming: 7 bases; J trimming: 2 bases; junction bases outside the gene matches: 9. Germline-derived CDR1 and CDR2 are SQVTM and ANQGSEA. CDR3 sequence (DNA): TGCAGCGCCACCCAGGCAGGGGGCAACACTGAAGCTTTCTTT. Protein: CSATQAGGNTEAFF.

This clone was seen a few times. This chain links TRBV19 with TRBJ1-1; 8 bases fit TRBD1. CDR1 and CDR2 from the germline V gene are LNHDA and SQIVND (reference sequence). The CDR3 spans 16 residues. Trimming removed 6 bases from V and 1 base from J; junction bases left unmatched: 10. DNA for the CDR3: TGTGCCAGTAGGGAAGACAGGGGCATAACGAACACTGAAGCTTTCTTT. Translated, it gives CASREDRGITNTEAFF. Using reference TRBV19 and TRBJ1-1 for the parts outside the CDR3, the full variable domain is DGGITQSPKYLFRKEGQNVTLSCEQNLNHDAMYWYRQDPGQGLRLIYYSQIVNDFQKGDIAEGYSVSREKKESFPLTVTSAQKNPTAFYLCASREDRGITNTEAFFGQGTRLTVV.

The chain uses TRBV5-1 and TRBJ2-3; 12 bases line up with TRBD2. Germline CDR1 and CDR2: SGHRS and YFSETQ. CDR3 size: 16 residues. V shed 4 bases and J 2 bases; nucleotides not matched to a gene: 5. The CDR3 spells CASSARTSGDTDTQYF. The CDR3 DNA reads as TGCGCCAGCAGCGCCAGGACTAGCGGGGACACAGATACGCAGTATTTT.

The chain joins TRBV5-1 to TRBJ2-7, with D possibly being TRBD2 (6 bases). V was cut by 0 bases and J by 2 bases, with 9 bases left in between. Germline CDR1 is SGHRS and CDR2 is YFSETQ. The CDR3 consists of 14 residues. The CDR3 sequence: CASSLGTKTYEQYF. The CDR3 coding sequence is TGCGCCAGCAGCTTGGGGACTAAAACCTACGAGCAGTACTTC.

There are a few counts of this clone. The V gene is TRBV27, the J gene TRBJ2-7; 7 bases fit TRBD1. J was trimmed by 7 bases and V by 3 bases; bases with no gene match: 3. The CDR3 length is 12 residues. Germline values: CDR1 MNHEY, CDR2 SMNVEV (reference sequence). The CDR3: CASSLTGQEQYF. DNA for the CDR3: TGTGCCAGCAGTTTGACAGGGCAAGAGCAGTACTTC.

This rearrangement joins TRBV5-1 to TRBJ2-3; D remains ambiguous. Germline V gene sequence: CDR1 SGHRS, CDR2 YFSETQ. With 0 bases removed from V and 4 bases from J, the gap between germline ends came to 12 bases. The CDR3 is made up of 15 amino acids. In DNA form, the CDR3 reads TGCGCCAGCAGCTTGGGCGGAGTAGTTGCAGATACGCAGTATTTT. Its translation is CASSLGGVVADTQYF.

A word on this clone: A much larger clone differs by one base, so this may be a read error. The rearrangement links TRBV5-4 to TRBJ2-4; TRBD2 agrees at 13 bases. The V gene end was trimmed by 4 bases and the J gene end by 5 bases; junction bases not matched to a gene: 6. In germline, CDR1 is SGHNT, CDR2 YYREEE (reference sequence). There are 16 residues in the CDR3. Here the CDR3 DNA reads TGTGCCAGCAGCCTCAGGACTAGCGGGAGAGAAAACATTCAGTACTTC. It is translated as CASSLRTSGRENIQYF.

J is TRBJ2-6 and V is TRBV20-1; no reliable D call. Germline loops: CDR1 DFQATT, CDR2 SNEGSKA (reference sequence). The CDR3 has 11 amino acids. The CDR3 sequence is CRAFGANVLTF. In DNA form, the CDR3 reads TGCAGGGCCTTTGGGGCCAACGTCCTGACTTTC.

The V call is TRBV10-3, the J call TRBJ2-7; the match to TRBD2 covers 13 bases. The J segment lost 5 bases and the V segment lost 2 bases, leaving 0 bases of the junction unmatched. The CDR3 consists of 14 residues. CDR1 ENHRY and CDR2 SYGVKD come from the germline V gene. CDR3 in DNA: TGTGCCATCAGTGAGGGACTAGCGGGAGACGAGCAGTACTTC. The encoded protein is CAISEGLAGDEQYF.

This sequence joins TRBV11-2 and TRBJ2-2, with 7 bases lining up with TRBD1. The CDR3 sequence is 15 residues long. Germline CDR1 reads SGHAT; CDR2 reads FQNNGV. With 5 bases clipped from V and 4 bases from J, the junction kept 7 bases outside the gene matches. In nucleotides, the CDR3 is TGTGCCAGCAGCATGATGGGACAGCCCACCGGGGAGCTGTTTTTT. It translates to CASSMMGQPTGELFF. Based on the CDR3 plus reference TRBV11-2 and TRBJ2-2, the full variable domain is EAGVAQSPRYKIIEKRQSVAFWCNPISGHATLYWYQQILGQGPKLLIQFQNNGVVDDSQLPKDRFSAERLKGVDSTLKIQPAKLEDSAVYLCASSMMGQPTGELFFGEGSRLTVL.

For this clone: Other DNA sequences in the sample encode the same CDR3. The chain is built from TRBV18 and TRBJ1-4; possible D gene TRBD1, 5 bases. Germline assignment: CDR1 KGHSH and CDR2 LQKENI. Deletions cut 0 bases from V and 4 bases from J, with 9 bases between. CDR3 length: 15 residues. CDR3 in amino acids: CASSPPSGGNEKLFF. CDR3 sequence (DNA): TGTGCCAGCTCACCACCTTCTGGGGGTAATGAAAAACTGTTTTTT.

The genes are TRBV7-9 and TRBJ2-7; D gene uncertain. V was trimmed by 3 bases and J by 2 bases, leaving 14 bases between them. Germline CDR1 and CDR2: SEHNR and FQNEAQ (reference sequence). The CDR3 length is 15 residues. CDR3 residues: CASSFGSPGPYEQYF. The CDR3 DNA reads TGTGCCAGCAGCTTTGGGTCCCCAGGACCCTACGAGCAGTACTTC. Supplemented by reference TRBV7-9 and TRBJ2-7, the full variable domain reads DTGVSQNPRHKITKRGQNVTFRCDPISEHNRLYWYRQTLGQGPEFLTYFQNEAQLEKSRLLSDRFSAERPKGSFSTLEIQRTEQGDSAMYLCASSFGSPGPYEQYFGPGTRLTVT.

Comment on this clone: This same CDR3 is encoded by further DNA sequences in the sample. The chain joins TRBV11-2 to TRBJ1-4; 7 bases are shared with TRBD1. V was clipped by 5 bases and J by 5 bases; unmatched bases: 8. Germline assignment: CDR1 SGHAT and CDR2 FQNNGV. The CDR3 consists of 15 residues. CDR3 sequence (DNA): TGTGCCAGCAGCCACAGGACAGGAGGAAATGAAAAACTGTTTTTT. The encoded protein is CASSHRTGGNEKLFF.

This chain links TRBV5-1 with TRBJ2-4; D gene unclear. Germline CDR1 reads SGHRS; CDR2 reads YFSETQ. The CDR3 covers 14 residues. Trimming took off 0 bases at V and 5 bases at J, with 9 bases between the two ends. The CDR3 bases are TGCGCCAGCAGCTTGGTCCCGGACCAAAACATTCAGTACTTC. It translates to CASSLVPDQNIQYF.

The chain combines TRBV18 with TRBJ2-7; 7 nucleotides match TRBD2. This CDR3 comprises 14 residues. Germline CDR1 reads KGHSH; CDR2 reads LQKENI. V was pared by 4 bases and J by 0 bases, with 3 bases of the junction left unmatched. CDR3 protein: CASSQSGDSYEQYF. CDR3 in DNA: TGTGCCAGCTCACAGAGCGGGGACTCCTACGAGCAGTACTTC.

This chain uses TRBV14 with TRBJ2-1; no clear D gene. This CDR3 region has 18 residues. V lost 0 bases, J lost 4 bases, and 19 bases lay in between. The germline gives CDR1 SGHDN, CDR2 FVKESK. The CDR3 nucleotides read TGTGCCAGCAGCCAAGATGGGGTGAGGCCAACCATATACAATGAGCAGTTCTTC. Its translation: CASSQDGVRPTIYNEQFF.